These T cell receptor beta chains were read from a single sample in a study of blood T cells in healthy people across ages. TCRdb analysed the 5' RACE reads with MiXCR anew, one entry per CDR3 protein. The table records roughly 800,000 distinct CDR3 sequences, more than 45% of them present only once. The sample consisted of blood. The receptors were gathered from a man under 40 in good health. Each CDR3 is given with its conserved first and last residue. Each record gives: clone size, D gene, V gene, J gene, CDR3 DNA, CDR3 protein. D genes are given only for firm matches. Size values are once, few and many counts, or a class for expanded clones, and some rows have none.

clone size: .; D gene: TRBD2; V gene: TRBV30; J gene: TRBJ2-1; CDR3 DNA: TGTGCCTGGAGTACTAGCGGGAGCCCCTGGGGCAATGAGCAGTTCTTC; CDR3 protein: CAWSTSGSPWGNEQFF
clone size: .; D gene: .; V gene: TRBV3-1; J gene: TRBJ1-2; CDR3 DNA: TGTGCCAGCAGCCAAGAGCCCCGTGAGAGCTATGGCTACACCTTC; CDR3 protein: CASSQEPRESYGYTF
clone size: few; D gene: .; V gene: TRBV20-1; J gene: TRBJ2-1; CDR3 DNA: TGCAGTGCTTCCTCGACTAGTGTGGATGAGCAGTTCTTC; CDR3 protein: CSASSTSVDEQFF
clone size: .; D gene: .; V gene: TRBV28; J gene: TRBJ1-5; CDR3 DNA: TGTGCCAGCATTCCCCGGGACCCAGATCAGCCCCAGCATTTT; CDR3 protein: CASIPRDPDQPQHF
clone size: .; D gene: .; V gene: TRBV29-1; J gene: TRBJ1-2; CDR3 DNA: TGCAGCGCAAGACAGCGTGATAACTGTGGCTACACCTTC; CDR3 protein: CSARQRDNCGYTF
clone size: .; D gene: .; V gene: TRBV10-3; J gene: TRBJ1-1; CDR3 DNA: TGTGCCATCAGTGGTCAGAGGAACACTGAAGCTTTCTTT; CDR3 protein: CAISGQRNTEAFF
clone size: .; D gene: .; V gene: TRBV29-1; J gene: TRBJ1-2; CDR3 DNA: TGCAGCGTTCCGTACAACTATGGCTACACCTTC; CDR3 protein: CSVPYNYGYTF
clone size: .; D gene: .; V gene: TRBV15; J gene: TRBJ1-5; CDR3 DNA: TGTGCCACCAGCAGGCTACAGGGTAATCAGCCCCAGCATTTT; CDR3 protein: CATSRLQGNQPQHF
clone size: .; D gene: TRBD1; V gene: TRBV9; J gene: TRBJ1-4; CDR3 DNA: TGTGCCAGCAGCGACGGGACAGGGCTTCTTAATGAAAAACTGTTTTTT; CDR3 protein: CASSDGTGLLNEKLFF
clone size: few; D gene: TRBD2; V gene: TRBV29-1; J gene: TRBJ2-7; CDR3 DNA: TGCAGCGTCGCCCCTGGACTAGCGGGCAGGAACGAGCAGTACTTC; CDR3 protein: CSVAPGLAGRNEQYF
clone size: few; D gene: TRBD1; V gene: TRBV20-1; J gene: TRBJ1-2; CDR3 DNA: TGCAGTGCTAGAGATGGAGGACAGGGCGACTATGGCTACACCTTC; CDR3 protein: CSARDGGQGDYGYTF
clone size: .; D gene: .; V gene: TRBV11-2; J gene: TRBJ2-5; CDR3 DNA: TGTGCCAGCAGCTGGGGCGTTGGGGGAGGAGAGACCCGGTACTTC; CDR3 protein: CASSWGVGGGETRYF
clone size: .; D gene: TRBD1; V gene: TRBV2; J gene: TRBJ2-5; CDR3 DNA: TGTGCCAGCAGTTACCAAGGACAGGCCCAAGAGACCCAGTACTTC; CDR3 protein: CASSYQGQAQETQYF
clone size: .; D gene: TRBD1; V gene: TRBV29-1; J gene: TRBJ1-2; CDR3 DNA: TGCAGCGTACAGTTCCTACAGGGGGCGATTGGCTACACCTTC; CDR3 protein: CSVQFLQGAIGYTF
clone size: few; D gene: .; V gene: TRBV6-5; J gene: TRBJ1-2; CDR3 DNA: TGTGCCAGCACTACGGGGTACGGCTACACCTTC; CDR3 protein: CASTTGYGYTF
clone size: .; D gene: TRBD2; V gene: TRBV20-1; J gene: TRBJ2-5; CDR3 DNA: TGCAGTGCTTCTAGCGGGGGAACTAAAGAGACCCAGTACTTC; CDR3 protein: CSASSGGTKETQYF